Detailed here is one T cell receptor (beta chain). What it binds is unknown. The sample comes from a study of T cell responses to AZD1222 COVID-19 vaccine. Clones were sequenced by immunoSEQ multiplex PCR, and TCRdb holds only the in-frame ones, with some missing. The table includes about 110,000 clones, 70% to 90% detected once. Germline CDR1 is WNHNN and CDR2 is SYGVQD (reference sequence). The CDR3 consists of 13 residues. Trimming stripped 0 bases from V and 7 bases from J, with 4 bases between. General observations from the study: Only a handful of people who got AZD1222 tested seropositive at baseline. Mostly white British, mostly female donors; authors suggested clonal diversity may be underestimated.

The input for sequencing was peripheral blood, taken on day 0 of AZD1222 vaccination. V usage is TRBV10-1 and J usage is TRBJ1-6, with unresolved D. This receptor was identified in an adult in good health. In nucleotides, the CDR3 is TGCGCCAGCAGTGAGTCTCCAAATTCACCCCTCCACTTT. Its protein is CASSESPNSPLHF.